This entry describes one T cell receptor (beta chain). These data come from a study of CXCR3-negative and CXCR3-positive naive CD8 T cells. Germline CDR1 MNHEY, CDR2 SVGEGT. This CDR3 has 17 residues. It was by 5' RACE with UMI labels that the TRB cDNA libraries were prepared. Each CDR3 protein gets one entry in TCRdb, which reprocessed the 5' RACE reads and gives no DNA. In all, the sample yields 130,000 or so distinct CDR3 sequences. The sequence came from a human donor in good health. Some clones in this sample may be carry-over from other donors' samples. The V gene is TRBV6-2 or TRBV6-3, the J gene TRBJ1-5; without DNA, the TCRdb call of TRBD1 cannot be checked. The sequenced sample consisted of naive CXCR3- CD8+ T cells from blood. Specified subset: CD45RO-CCR7+CD27+CD95- naive CD8+ T cells lacking CXCR3 (TNR3-). The CDR3 here is CASSYLTGTGSNQPQHF.